Sequencing of this T cell receptor (beta chain) was carried out in a study of OX40 agonist ivuxolimab in advanced cancers. The study's findings and limits: Not determined was the antigen specificity of the expanded peripheral T cells. Among the nonresponders, some also had low normalized T-cell clonal expansion.

Germline V CDR1 and CDR2: MNHEY, SMNVEV (reference sequence). This CDR3 contains 16 residues. J lost 0 bases, V lost 5 bases, and 4 bases had no gene match. Using immunoSEQ multiplex PCR, the repertoire was profiled, and TCRdb retains in-frame clones only, with some absent. The data contain about 77,000 clones, approximately 92% of them singletons. Of note for this clone: Its antigen is still unknown.

Autoimmune disease history or systemic immunosuppression led to patients being barred. Blood samples were obtained at baseline, cycle 4 day 1, and cycle 7 day 1. This TCR was sampled from an adult with an advanced solid tumor such as melanoma, head and neck, liver or kidney cancer. V usage is TRBV27 and J usage is TRBJ2-6; TRBD1 aligns across 7 bases. The sample consisted of CD4+ or CD8+ T cells sorted from blood, taken in a trial of the OX40 agonist ivuxolimab. CDR3 nucleotides: TGTGCCAGCAGTAGAGGGACAGTCTCTGGGGCCAACGTCCTGACTTTC. Translating it yields CASSRGTVSGANVLTF.